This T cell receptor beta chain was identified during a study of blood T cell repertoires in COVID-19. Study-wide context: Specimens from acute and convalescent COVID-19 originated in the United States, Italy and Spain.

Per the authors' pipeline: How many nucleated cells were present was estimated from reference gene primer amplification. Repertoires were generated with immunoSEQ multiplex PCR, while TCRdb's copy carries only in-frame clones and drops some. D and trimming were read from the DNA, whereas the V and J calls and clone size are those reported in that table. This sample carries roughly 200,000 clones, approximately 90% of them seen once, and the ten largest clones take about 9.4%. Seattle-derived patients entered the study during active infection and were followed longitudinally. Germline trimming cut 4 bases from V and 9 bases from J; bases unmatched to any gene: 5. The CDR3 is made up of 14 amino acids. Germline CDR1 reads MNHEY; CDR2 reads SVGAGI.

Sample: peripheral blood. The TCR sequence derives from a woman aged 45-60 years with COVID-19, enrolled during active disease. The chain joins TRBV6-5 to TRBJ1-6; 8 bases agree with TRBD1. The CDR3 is CASSSGQGGSPLHF. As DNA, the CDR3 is TGTGCCAGCAGTTCAGGACAGGGTGGTTCACCCCTCCACTTT.